The rows below give T cell receptor beta chains drawn from one sample of a study of CD8 T cells in ankylosing spondylitis. Each CDR3 protein is one row after TCRdb ran MiXCR on the 5' RACE reads. The data contain more than 300,000 distinct CDR3 sequences, approximately 8% of them singletons. The specimen sequenced was blood, either unsorted or a sorted T cell fraction (not recorded which). These receptors came from a male donor with ankylosing spondylitis. Each CDR3 is given with its conserved first and last residue. A D gene is named only where the DNA matches it firmly. Clone size is shown for a subset of rows, as once, few, many or a class of expanded clone.

j_gene	v_gene	abundance	d_gene	CDR3nt	CDR3aa
TRBJ2-7	TRBV10-3	few	TRBD1	TGTGCCATCAGGTCCGGACAGGACATCTCCTACGAGCAGTACTTC	CAIRSGQDISYEQYF
TRBJ2-5	TRBV20-1	.	.	TGCAGTGCTATTAGGGGTGGGGAGACCCAGTACTTC	CSAIRGGETQYF
TRBJ1-1	TRBV12-3/TRBV12-4	many	TRBD1	TGTGCCAGCACCCGGACAGGAATGAACACTGAAGCTTTCTTT	CASTRTGMNTEAFF
TRBJ2-5	TRBV20-1	.	.	TGCAGTGCTAGGGCAGGCAGGGAGTGGCAAGAGACCCAGTACTTC	CSARAGREWQETQYF
TRBJ1-4	TRBV20-1	.	.	TGCAGTGCTACAGGGGCAACTAATGAAAAACTGTTTTTT	CSATGATNEKLFF
TRBJ2-1	TRBV20-1	.	TRBD2	TGCAGTGCGACGACTAGCGGGAGGGCCCTCTCCTACAATGAGCAGTTCTTC	CSATTSGRALSYNEQFF
TRBJ2-7	TRBV5-1	.	.	TGCGCCAGCAGCCCGGACCCGACACGTACCTACGAGCAGTACTTC	CASSPDPTRTYEQYF
TRBJ1-1	TRBV29-1	.	.	TGCAGCGTTGAAGACCGCGGGGAGGGTGAAGCTTTCTTT	CSVEDRGEGEAFF
TRBJ2-1	TRBV20-1	.	TRBD2	TGCAGTGCTAGCGGTAGCGGGAGGGCCTACAATGAGCAGTTCTTC	CSASGSGRAYNEQFF
TRBJ1-2	TRBV12-3/TRBV12-4	.	.	TGTGCCAGCAGTTTGAGGGGTACTCCCGGGGGCTATGGCTACACCTTC	CASSLRGTPGGYGYTF
TRBJ2-3	TRBV11-2	few	TRBD2	TGTGCCAGCAGCCTTCCAACCGGGACTAGCGGGAGGGCAATAGATACGCAGTATTTT	CASSLPTGTSGRAIDTQYF
TRBJ2-5	TRBV12-3/TRBV12-4	many	.	TGTGCCAGCAGTTTAAGGGGGGAACAAGAGACCCAGTACTTC	CASSLRGEQETQYF
TRBJ2-3	TRBV19	.	TRBD1	TGTGCCAGTAGCGGGCGGGACAGGGATCCAGATACGCAGTATTTT	CASSGRDRDPDTQYF
TRBJ2-7	TRBV28	few	.	TGTGCCAGCAGCCCCCGACGGTACGAGCAGTACTTC	CASSPRRYEQYF
TRBJ2-7	TRBV29-1	many	.	TGCAGCGTCCTTCTTCCTGGATCCGAGCAGTACTTC	CSVLLPGSEQYF
TRBJ1-3	TRBV6-5	.	.	TGTGCCAGCAGTTACTCGCGGGGTTCCGGAAACACCATATATTTT	CASSYSRGSGNTIYF
TRBJ2-1	TRBV7-8	.	.	TGTGCCAGCAGCCCCCCTAGCTCCTACAATGAGCAGTTCTTC	CASSPPSSYNEQFF
TRBJ2-2	TRBV6-4	.	.	TGTGCCAGCAGTGCGCTTTGGAACACCGGGGAGCTGTTTTTT	CASSALWNTGELFF
TRBJ2-1	TRBV7-9	.	.	TGTGCCAGCAGCCCAGGGGGGCCGGAGGGGGAGTTCTTC	CASSPGGPEGEFF
TRBJ2-1	TRBV9	many	.	TGTGCCAGCAGCGTAGGCCCCGGGACGATAAATCACAATGAGCAGTTCTTC	CASSVGPGTINHNEQFF
TRBJ2-3	TRBV28	few	.	TGTGCCAGCAGCCCCCTGCGAGGGGCAGATACGCAGTATTTT	CASSPLRGADTQYF
TRBJ2-3	TRBV2	few	TRBD2	TGTGCCAGCAGTGGGCTAGCGGGGGGCACAGATACGCAGTATTTT	CASSGLAGGTDTQYF
TRBJ1-1	TRBV7-3	few	.	TGTGCCAGCAGCTCCATGCGGGAAACTGAAGCTTTCTTT	CASSSMRETEAFF
TRBJ1-3	TRBV7-9	few	.	TGTGCCAGCAGCGGACGACAGGACTCTGGAAACACCATATATTTT	CASSGRQDSGNTIYF
TRBJ2-3	TRBV19	few	.	TGTGCCAGTAGCATGAGTGGCACAGATACGCAGTATTTT	CASSMSGTDTQYF
TRBJ1-2	TRBV28	.	TRBD1	TGTGCCAGCAGGTGGGGCATCTGGACAGGGAACGAAGGCTACACCTTC	CASRWGIWTGNEGYTF
TRBJ2-2	TRBV4-1	few	.	TGCGCCAGCAGCCACACTACTGGGCAGCGTAAACCCGGGGAGCTGTTTTTT	CASSHTTGQRKPGELFF
TRBJ1-4	TRBV20-1	many	TRBD1	TGCAGTGCTGATTCAGGGGGTTTTCGTGAAAAACTGTTTTTT	CSADSGGFREKLFF
TRBJ1-1	TRBV12-3/TRBV12-4	many	.	TGTGCCAGCAGAGCTCCCGGGACACCCTACACTGAAGCTTTCTTT	CASRAPGTPYTEAFF
TRBJ2-1	TRBV24-1	.	.	TGTGCCACCAGTGACCCCGGGATAGGGTCAGGTGAGCAGTTCTTC	CATSDPGIGSGEQFF
TRBJ2-1	TRBV4-3	.	TRBD2	TGCGCCAGCAGCCAAGGGGCTAGCGGGATCTCCTACAATGAGCAGTTCTTC	CASSQGASGISYNEQFF
TRBJ2-3	TRBV20-1	many	TRBD1	TGCAGTGCTATATACACAGGGGGAACTCGGGATACGCAGTATTTT	CSAIYTGGTRDTQYF
TRBJ2-5	TRBV5-1	few	TRBD2	TGCGCCAGCAGCGGAACTAGCGGGAGGACGGAAGAGACCCAGTACTTC	CASSGTSGRTEETQYF
TRBJ1-5	TRBV12-3/TRBV12-4	many	TRBD1	TGTGCCAGCAGCCCGGACAGGCTAAATCAGCCCCAGCATTTT	CASSPDRLNQPQHF
TRBJ2-1	TRBV5-5	few	TRBD2	TGTGCCAGCAGCTTGGTAACTAGCGGGAGGTTCAATGAGCAGTTCTTC	CASSLVTSGRFNEQFF
TRBJ2-7	TRBV6-2/TRBV6-3	.	.	TGTGCCACTACGAGGGGGAGGGCGTACGAGCAGTACTTC	CATTRGRAYEQYF
TRBJ2-7	TRBV12-3/TRBV12-4	few	.	TGTGCCAGCAGTATCTCGACTAGTCGTGAGCAGTACTTC	CASSISTSREQYF
TRBJ2-5	TRBV20-1	.	TRBD2	TGCAGTGCTCCGCCCCGTACTAGCGTAGAGACCCAGTACTTC	CSAPPRTSVETQYF
TRBJ2-3	TRBV9	.	TRBD1	TGTGCCAGCAGCCCCCTACAGGGGGATAGCACAGATACGCAGTATTTT	CASSPLQGDSTDTQYF
TRBJ2-1	TRBV12-3/TRBV12-4	.	TRBD2	TGTGCCAGCAGTTACACCGGGACTAGCGACAATGAGCAGTTCTTC	CASSYTGTSDNEQFF
TRBJ2-1	TRBV6-5	.	TRBD2	TGTGCCAGCAGTTACTCAGGGACTAGAGTGTCCAATGAGCAGTTCTTC	CASSYSGTRVSNEQFF
TRBJ2-5	TRBV20-1	many	.	TGCAGTGCTAGTCTCCTGACAGGACAAGAGACCCAGTACTTC	CSASLLTGQETQYF
TRBJ2-3	TRBV7-9	many	TRBD2	TGTGCCAGCAGCTTAGTGGGACTAGCGGGAGTAGATACGCAGTATTTT	CASSLVGLAGVDTQYF
TRBJ1-2	TRBV20-1	few	TRBD1	TGCAGTGCTAGAGATGGACAGGGTGAGGGCTACACCTTC	CSARDGQGEGYTF
TRBJ2-1	TRBV6-5	few	.	TGTGCCAGCAGTTACCGGGAGTCCTACAATGAGCAGTTCTTC	CASSYRESYNEQFF
TRBJ2-7	TRBV28	few	.	TGTGCCAGCAGTTTCCCGGGCATGTCCTACGAGCAGTACTTC	CASSFPGMSYEQYF
TRBJ2-6	TRBV12-3/TRBV12-4	few	.	TGTGCCAGCAGTTTAGGGGCGGGCTCTGGGGCCAACGTCCTGACTTTC	CASSLGAGSGANVLTF
TRBJ2-3	TRBV18	few	TRBD1	TGTGCCAGCTCACGCCGGGACAGGGAAGCAGATACGCAGTATTTT	CASSRRDREADTQYF
TRBJ2-1	TRBV7-3	.	TRBD2	TGTGCCAGCAGCCAAGGCAGCGGGAGGCGGAATGAGCAGTTCTTC	CASSQGSGRRNEQFF
TRBJ2-2	TRBV7-3	.	TRBD1	TGTGCCAGCACCAGGGGGCACCGCGACGGGGAGCTGTTTTTT	CASTRGHRDGELFF
TRBJ2-1	TRBV7-3	.	TRBD2	TGTGCCAGCAGCTTAATGGCTAGCGGGAGTCGTGAGAAGTTCTTC	CASSLMASGSREKFF
TRBJ2-3	TRBV7-3	many	.	TGTGCCAGCAGCTCACATAGCGGTTCCACAGATACGCAGTATTTT	CASSSHSGSTDTQYF
TRBJ2-3	TRBV27	.	TRBD1	TGTGCCAGCAGTTCAACCGGGACAGGGCGCACAGATACGCAGTATTTT	CASSSTGTGRTDTQYF
TRBJ2-5	TRBV7-9	few	TRBD2	TGTGCCAGCAGCCCCTCTAGGGTTAGCGGGAGAGGAGAGACCCAGTACTTC	CASSPSRVSGRGETQYF
TRBJ2-7	TRBV28	few	.	TGTGCCACCTCTTTGGTGGGAACCTTATACGAGCAGTACTTC	CATSLVGTLYEQYF
TRBJ1-2	TRBV5-1	.	.	TGCGCCAGCAGCGGCGGCAGGGAATCCGATGGCTACACCTTC	CASSGGRESDGYTF
TRBJ2-3	TRBV5-1	.	.	TGCGCCAGCAGCTTGGAGCCTAGAGCAGATACGCAGTATTTT	CASSLEPRADTQYF
TRBJ2-5	TRBV5-1	few	.	TGCGCCAGCAGCTTGGTGGGGGGGCCCGCAAAAACCCAGTACTTC	CASSLVGGPAKTQYF